The 27 T cell receptor beta chains in this list originate from one sample, sequenced in a study of T-cell memory formation after mild COVID-19. TCRdb reprocessed the 5' RACE reads via MiXCR and lists one record per CDR3 protein. Here the sample spans approximately 350,000 distinct CDR3 sequences, over 25% being singletons. Material for sequencing was PBMCs or a T cell subset sorted from them (not recorded which). These receptors all stem from an adult woman who had mild COVID-19 (a few samples of this study predate the infection). Cell type and time point are not known.

The chain employs TRBV15 and TRBJ1-2, with D perhaps TRBD1 (5 bases). Germline V gene data show CDR1 as LNHNV and CDR2 as YYDKDF (reference sequence). Trimming removed 2 bases from V and 3 bases from J, with 7 bases in between. The CDR3 length is 13 residues. Here the CDR3 DNA reads TGTGCCACCAGCAGACAGGGAGACTATGGCTACACCTTC. Protein: CATSRQGDYGYTF.

The chain carries TRBV24-1 and TRBJ2-5; the match to TRBD2 covers 14 bases. The ends lost 3 bases at V and 4 bases at J; junction bases unmatched: 18. CDR1 is KGHDR, CDR2 SFDVKD, per germline. The CDR3 covers 21 residues. The CDR3, as DNA: TGTGCCACCAGTGATCCAGATATGACTAGCGGGAGGGCCGGATCCTTAGAGACCCAGTACTTC. Protein product: CATSDPDMTSGRAGSLETQYF.

This clonotype was seen at least ten times. The V gene is TRBV27, the J gene TRBJ2-2, with 9 nucleotides matching TRBD2. The CDR3 spans 16 residues. V lost 5 bases, J lost 5 bases, and 9 bases stayed unmatched. The germline V gene encodes CDR1 MNHEY and CDR2 SMNVEV (reference sequence). The CDR3 DNA reads as TGTGCCAGCAGTCCATTAGCGGGAGCAAGTACCGGGGAGCTGTTTTTT. Residues: CASSPLAGASTGELFF.

This clonotype was recorded a few times. The chain recombines TRBV7-2 with TRBJ2-3, with D perhaps TRBD1 (5 bases). In germline, CDR1 is SGHTA, CDR2 FQGNSA. With 8 bases removed from V and 4 bases from J, the gap between germline ends came to 7 bases. The CDR3 extends over 11 amino acids. CDR3 nucleotides: TGTGCCAGCGGGGCGTCAGATACGCAGTATTTT. Translation: CASGASDTQYF.

V usage is TRBV24-1 and J usage is TRBJ1-2; D not certain. CDR3 length: 15 amino acids. Trimming removed 1 base at V and 4 bases at J, with 12 bases between. Germline CDR1 and CDR2: KGHDR and SFDVKD. The chain's CDR3 is CATSDFSQPPYGYTF. As DNA, the CDR3 is TGTGCCACCAGTGATTTTTCGCAGCCCCCCTATGGCTACACCTTC.

This clonotype was seen only a few times. J is TRBJ1-6 and V is TRBV6-1; 10 bases line up with TRBD1. V shed 8 bases, J shed 8 bases, and the junction held 6 bases outside the gene matches. CDR1 and CDR2 (germline): MNHNS, SASEGT. The CDR3 contains 14 residues. The CDR3 loop is CASCTGTGDSPLHF. The DNA for the CDR3 is TGTGCCAGCTGTACCGGGACAGGGGATTCACCCCTCCACTTT.

This clonotype was detected only once. DNA of the CDR3: TGTGCCACCAGCAGAGATCGTGGGGAGCAGTTCTTC. It is translated as CATSRDRGEQFF. The chain carries TRBV15 and TRBJ2-1; D gene unclear. The V gene lost 0 bases and the J gene lost 10 bases, with 7 bases spanning the gap. This CDR3 has 12 residues. The germline gives CDR1 LNHNV, CDR2 YYDKDF (reference sequence).

The chain combines TRBV29-1 with TRBJ1-1; maybe TRBD1 (5 bases). This CDR3 is 14 amino acids long. Germline CDR1 and CDR2: SQVTM and ANQGSEA. The V end was cut by 4 bases, the J end by 1 base, with 13 bases between. In nucleotides, the CDR3 is TGCAGCGTTGCGATGCAGGGTAAGAACACTGAAGCTTTCTTT. Translating it yields CSVAMQGKNTEAFF.

V gene TRBV7-2 combines with J gene TRBJ1-5, with D perhaps TRBD1 (5 bases). CDR1 is SGHTA and CDR2 is FQGNSA in the germline V gene. V gave up 1 base and J gave up 0 bases, with 7 bases separating them. The CDR3 covers 15 residues. In nucleotides, the CDR3 is TGTGCCAGCAGCTTAGTAGGGGATAGCAATCAGCCCCAGCATTTT. Translating it yields CASSLVGDSNQPQHF.

J is TRBJ2-1 and V is TRBV29-1; possible D gene TRBD2, 5 bases. Trimming left V 7 bases short and J 3 bases short, with 7 bases between. CDR1 is SQVTM, CDR2 ANQGSEA, per germline. This CDR3 has 11 amino acids. The CDR3 DNA reads as TGCAGCGCCGGGGACTACAATGAGCAGTTCTTC. It is translated as CSAGDYNEQFF.

The J gene is TRBJ2-1, the V gene TRBV7-3; TRBD2 might be the D (6 bases). The CDR3 has 17 amino acids. Germline V gene sequence: CDR1 SGHTA, CDR2 FQGTGA. V lost 5 bases and J lost 8, with 25 bases in between. In nucleotides, the CDR3 is TGTGCCAGCAGCACTAGGACTGGAGGGAGCGGGCCTCATGAGCAGTTCTTC. Protein: CASSTRTGGSGPHEQFF.

This clonotype was detected once. The chain employs TRBV3-1 and TRBJ2-2; 8 bases fit TRBD2. The V gene end was trimmed by 10 bases and the J gene end by 4 bases; junction bases not matched to a gene: 8. CDR1 is LGHDT and CDR2 is YNNKEL in the germline V gene (reference sequence). The CDR3 length is 14 residues. The CDR3 DNA reads TGTGCCATCGGTGGGACTAGAGGCACCGGGGAGCTGTTTTTT. Its protein is CAIGGTRGTGELFF.

CDR3 coding DNA: TGTGCCAGCGGATCGGGACAGGGAGCATACGAGCAGTACTTC. Protein product: CASGSGQGAYEQYF. This chain joins TRBV6-5 and TRBJ2-7, with TRBD1 matching 9 bases. Per the germline V gene, CDR1 is MNHEY and CDR2 is SVGAGI. The ends lost 8 bases at V and 4 bases at J; junction bases unmatched: 9. The CDR3 covers 14 residues.

The V and J genes are TRBV27 and TRBJ2-7, with D perhaps matching TRBD2 (5 bases). This CDR3 is built from 15 residues. The germline CDR1 and CDR2 sequences are MNHEY and SMNVEV (reference sequence). With 5 bases removed from V and 2 bases from J, the gap between germline ends came to 16 bases. The CDR3 sequence: CASSPGMPLTYEQYF. For the CDR3, the DNA is TGTGCCAGCAGTCCCGGGATGCCGCTGACCTACGAGCAGTACTTC.

This clonotype turned up a few times. This chain links TRBV9 with TRBJ2-7, with TRBD2 identical over 7 bases. The V segment lost 4 bases and the J segment 3 bases; nucleotides outside the gene matches: 13. Germline V gene lookup returns CDR1 SGDLS and CDR2 YYNGEE. The CDR3 extends over 16 amino acids. CDR3 in amino acids: CASSTEETSLLYEQYF. CDR3 in DNA: TGTGCCAGCAGCACCGAGGAGACTAGCTTGCTCTACGAGCAGTACTTC.

This chain joins TRBV29-1 and TRBJ2-7; TRBD2 matches 8 bases. Per germline, CDR1 SQVTM and CDR2 ANQGSEA. V shed 7 bases and J 6 bases; nucleotides not matched to a gene: 5. CDR3 size: 11 residues. CDR3 residues: CSAGRGAEQYF. The CDR3, as DNA: TGCAGCGCCGGGAGGGGGGCCGAGCAGTACTTC.

Many counts were recorded for this clonotype. The rearrangement uses TRBV5-1 and TRBJ2-1, with 7 positions matching TRBD1. The V segment lost 1 base and the J segment 6 bases; nucleotides outside the gene matches: 1. The CDR3 has 13 residues. Germline CDR1 is SGHRS and CDR2 is YFSETQ. The CDR3 sequence: CASSLRGPNEQFF. Written as DNA, the CDR3 is TGCGCCAGCAGCTTGAGGGGGCCCAATGAGCAGTTCTTC.

This clonotype was counted ten times or more. The chain combines TRBV10-3 with TRBJ2-5; D call uncertain. CDR3 length equals 14 residues. CDR1 and CDR2 from the germline V gene are ENHRY and SYGVKD. The V end was cut by 3 bases, the J end by 5 bases, with 13 bases between. This CDR3 is CAISERAGVETQYF. In DNA, the CDR3 is TGTGCCATCAGTGAACGGGCTGGGGTGGAGACCCAGTACTTC.

This clonotype has only a few counts. This chain joins TRBV20-1 and TRBJ1-1, with D possibly being TRBD1 (5 bases). V was shortened by 3 bases and J by 4 bases, with 15 bases between the two germline ends. CDR3 size: 14 residues. The germline CDR1 and CDR2 sequences are DFQATT and SNEGSKA (reference sequence). CDR3 in DNA: TGCAGTGCTAGGCTGGGACCTGAGGGCACTGAAGCTTTCTTT. It codes for CSARLGPEGTEAFF.

This chain uses TRBV24-1 with TRBJ1-5; 8 bases agree with TRBD1. Germline CDR1 reads KGHDR; CDR2 reads SFDVKD. The junction had 7 bases not matched to a gene; V was cut back by 3 bases and J by 4 bases. The CDR3 extends over 16 amino acids. The CDR3 sequence is CATSDGRWTGNQPQHF. CDR3 DNA sequence: TGTGCCACCAGTGATGGACGTTGGACAGGGAATCAGCCCCAGCATTTT.

This clonotype was detected a few times. This chain's CDR3 is CATSRDWGGETQYF. CDR3 in DNA: TGTGCCACCAGCAGAGATTGGGGCGGGGAGACCCAGTACTTC. The V and J genes are TRBV15 and TRBJ2-5, with D possibly called TRBD1 or TRBD2 (5 bases each). The CDR3 runs 14 residues. V lost 0 bases, J lost 5 bases, and 10 bases lay in between. Germline V gene lookup returns CDR1 LNHNV and CDR2 YYDKDF (reference sequence).

Many counts were recorded for this clonotype. The chain has TRBV6-2 or TRBV6-3 and TRBJ1-2; maybe TRBD1 (6 bases). Germline CDR1 reads MNHEY; CDR2 reads SVGEGT. The ends were cut back, 5 bases at V and 8 bases at J, with 15 bases in the middle. The CDR3 contains 13 residues. The CDR3 nucleotides are TGTGCCAGCAGTGCGGACCGGGGGCACGGCTACACCTTC. Translating it yields CASSADRGHGYTF.

The table lists this clonotype with a count of one. The V gene is TRBV7-2, the J gene TRBJ1-1; D is possibly TRBD1 (5 bases). This CDR3 has 14 residues. Germline CDR1 and CDR2: SGHTA and FQGNSA. Between the trimmed V and J ends, which lost 5 bases and 4 bases, there was a span of 14 bases. Written as DNA, the CDR3 is TGTGCCAGCAGCATCAAAAGGGGCCGCACTGAAGCTTTCTTT. This translates into CASSIKRGRTEAFF.

This clonotype has just a few counts. The chain recombines TRBV12-3 or TRBV12-4 with TRBJ2-1; 7 bases are a match to TRBD1. J lost 9 bases, V lost 6 bases, and 2 bases had no gene match. CDR3 length: 11 residues. The CDR3 spells CASRTGREQFF. Written as DNA, the CDR3 is TGTGCCAGCAGGACAGGGCGTGAGCAGTTCTTC.

The V call is TRBV12-3 or TRBV12-4, the J call TRBJ2-4; D is possibly TRBD2 (5 bases). V lost 2 bases, J lost 8 bases, and 13 bases lay in between. The CDR3 has 14 amino acids. The CDR3 loop is CASSLSLASDIQYF. The DNA of the CDR3 is TGTGCCAGCAGTTTATCGCTAGCTTCGGACATTCAGTACTTC.

The chain carries TRBV12-5 and TRBJ2-1; TRBD2 matches at 13 bases. The CDR3 spans 18 residues. Trimming cost V 6 bases and J 0 bases; bases outside gene matches: 8. The germline V gene encodes CDR1 LGHNT and CDR2 FRNRAP. CDR3 protein: CASGPTSGGGSSYNEQFF. CDR3 nucleotide sequence: TGTGCTAGTGGCCCTACTAGCGGGGGGGGAAGCTCCTACAATGAGCAGTTCTTC. The full variable domain, in which reference TRBV12-5 and TRBJ2-1 provide the parts outside the CDR3, is DARVTQTPRHKVTEMGQEVTMRCQPILGHNTVFWYRQTMMQGLELLAYFRNRAPLDDSGMPKDRFSAEMPDATLATLKIQPSEPRDSAVYFCASGPTSGGGSSYNEQFFGPGTRLTVL.

The rearrangement uses TRBV6-1 and TRBJ2-2; D might be TRBD1 (6 bases). V was clipped by 4 bases and J by 7 bases, with 16 bases between them. Germline values: CDR1 MNHNS, CDR2 SASEGT. The CDR3 is 15 residues long. CDR3 region: CASSGLQGRGGELFF. The CDR3 DNA follows: TGTGCCAGCAGTGGTCTTCAGGGGAGAGGCGGGGAGCTGTTTTTT.